The 17 T cell receptor beta chains given below trace back to one sample, sequenced in a study of shared clonotypes between healthy human individuals. Sequencing was performed with immunoSEQ multiplex PCR; in TCRdb, only in-frame clones are kept and a portion is missing. The table records about 690,000 clones, about 90% of them present only once. The source material was memory CD8+ T cells from PBMCs. As for subset: CD45RO+ cells pooled with CCR7-negative TemRA cells. These receptors all stem from a man aged 18 to 30 in good health. Some clones in this sample may be carry-over from other donors' samples.

V is TRBV6-6 and J is TRBJ1-1; D possibly corresponds to TRBD1 (5 bases). The CDR3 is 14 residues long. Trimming cost V 5 bases and J 3 bases, with 13 bases left between them. Germline V lookup: CDR1 MNHNY, CDR2 SVGAGI (reference sequence). Here the CDR3 DNA reads TGTGCCAGCAGTCGTGACAGCCTGTACACTGAAGCTTTCTTT. This codes for CASSRDSLYTEAFF.

The chain has TRBV27 and TRBJ1-5, with no clear D. The CDR3 spans 15 residues. Germline assignment: CDR1 MNHEY and CDR2 SMNVEV (reference sequence). Trimming took off 6 bases at V and 6 bases at J, with 18 bases between the two ends. CDR3 DNA: TGTGCCAGCAGCCCACTCAACCCGGCACGTCAGCCCCAGCATTTT. Encoded protein: CASSPLNPARQPQHF.

Comments on this clone: The likely explanation is a read error, given a far larger clone one base away. The chain combines TRBV2 with TRBJ1-5; D remains unclear. This CDR3 has 14 residues. In germline, CDR1 is SNHLY, CDR2 FYNNEI. V was clipped by 3 bases and J by 7 bases, with 13 bases between them. Written as DNA, the CDR3 is TGTGCCAGCAGTGATTACCTCGTTGGACAGCCCCAGCATTTT. This sequence encodes CASSDYLVGQPQHF.

This chain links TRBV30 with TRBJ1-1, with unresolved D. V gave up 4 bases and J gave up 3 bases, with 15 bases separating them. Germline CDR1 reads GTSNPN; CDR2 reads SVGIG (reference sequence). CDR3 length: 14 amino acids. The CDR3 loop reads CAWTTSGVYTEAFF. For the CDR3, the DNA is TGTGCCTGGACGACATCGGGAGTTTACACTGAAGCTTTCTTT.

The chain links TRBV29-1 to TRBJ2-1; 10 positions agree with TRBD1. Losses at the gene ends were 7 bases for V and 4 bases for J; bases not matched to a gene: 13. Looked up from germline, CDR1 is SQVTM and CDR2 is ANQGSEA. There are 16 residues in the CDR3. The CDR3 region has the DNA TGCAGCGCGACCGGGACAGGGGCGAAGTATTACAATGAGCAGTTCTTC. It translates to CSATGTGAKYYNEQFF.

The CDR3 protein is CASGPGASAYEQYF. CDR3 DNA: TGTGCCAGCGGCCCCGGGGCCTCCGCGTACGAGCAGTACTTC. The chain employs TRBV11-2 and TRBJ2-7; either TRBD1 or TRBD2 may fit D (5 bases each). The CDR3 spans 14 residues. CDR1 SGHAT and CDR2 FQNNGV come from the germline V gene. The V end lost 8 bases, the J end lost 4 bases, and 18 bases lay between the germline ends.

This sequence joins TRBV19 and TRBJ2-1; D gene uncertain. This CDR3 is built from 14 residues. The V and J ends lost 0 bases and 1 base respectively, with 4 bases between them. The V gene's germline CDR1 is LNHDA and CDR2 SQIVND (reference sequence). The CDR3 DNA sequence: TGTGCCAGTAGTATAGACAGATCCTACAATGAGCAGTTCTTC. As protein: CASSIDRSYNEQFF. The variable domain in full, with the rest retrieved from reference TRBV19 and TRBJ2-1, is DGGITQSPKYLFRKEGQNVTLSCEQNLNHDAMYWYRQDPGQGLRLIYYSQIVNDFQKGDIAEGYSVSREKKESFPLTVTSAQKNPTAFYLCASSIDRSYNEQFFGPGTRLTVL.

The rearrangement uses TRBV7-2 and TRBJ2-1; D could derive from TRBD1 or TRBD2 (5 bases each). The CDR3 is 16 residues long. V shed 2 bases and J shed 4 bases, with 15 bases lying between them. Germline-derived CDR1 and CDR2 are SGHTA and FQGNSA. The CDR3 loop reads CASSLFYRDLYNEQFF. DNA for the CDR3: TGTGCCAGCAGCTTATTCTATAGGGACCTGTACAATGAGCAGTTCTTC.

The chain is built from TRBV5-1 and TRBJ2-1; possible D gene TRBD2, 6 bases. The V and J ends lost 0 bases and 6 bases respectively, with 10 bases between them. CDR1 SGHRS and CDR2 YFSETQ come from the germline V gene. This CDR3 has 14 amino acids. The CDR3 bases are TGCGCCAGCAGCTTGGTGGGACTTTTCAATGAGCAGTTCTTC. Amino acids: CASSLVGLFNEQFF.

The genes are TRBV14 and TRBJ1-2; 12 bases agree with TRBD1. V trimming: 4 bases; J trimming: 4 bases; junction bases outside the gene matches: 10. This CDR3 has 17 amino acids. Germline CDR1 and CDR2: SGHDN and FVKESK. CDR3 protein: CASSPPGQGAPTYGYTF. The CDR3 DNA is TGTGCCAGCAGCCCCCCGGGACAGGGGGCGCCGACCTATGGCTACACCTTC.

The rearrangement joins TRBV18 to TRBJ2-6; unclear D gene. CDR1 is KGHSH and CDR2 is LQKENI in the germline V gene. The V end lost 8 bases, the J end lost 0 bases, and 8 bases lay between the germline ends. CDR3 size: 14 residues. CDR3 region: CASHSNSGANVLTF. DNA for the CDR3: TGTGCCAGCCACTCGAACTCTGGGGCCAACGTCCTGACTTTC.

The rearrangement joins TRBV11-2 to TRBJ2-3; TRBD2 matches at 9 bases. This CDR3 has 17 residues. J lost 0 bases, V lost 1 base, and 5 bases had no gene match. Germline CDR1 SGHAT, CDR2 FQNNGV. The CDR3 is CASSLGLADTSTDTQYF. In DNA, the CDR3 is TGTGCCAGCAGCTTAGGACTAGCGGATACTAGCACAGATACGCAGTATTTT.

The CDR3 nucleotides read TGTGCCAGCAGCTTAGGACGGACAGGGGCCTCCTACGAGCAGTACTTC. It is translated as CASSLGRTGASYEQYF. The rearrangement links TRBV13 to TRBJ2-7; 9 nucleotides line up with TRBD1. The CDR3 length is 16 residues. Germline V gives CDR1 PRHDT, CDR2 FYEKMQ (reference sequence). J was trimmed by 0 bases and V by 0 bases; bases with no gene match: 3.

The V gene is TRBV28, the J gene TRBJ2-7, with D perhaps matching TRBD2 (6 bases). The germline V and J ends were trimmed by 0 bases and 6 bases, with 9 bases remaining between them. The CDR3 covers 13 residues. CDR1 and CDR2 from the germline V gene are MDHEN and SYDVKM. CDR3 region: CASSLWTRLEQYF. The CDR3 DNA follows: TGTGCCAGCAGTTTATGGACTAGGCTCGAGCAGTACTTC. The whole variable domain, remainder taken from reference TRBV28 and TRBJ2-7, is DVKVTQSSRYLVKRTGEKVFLECVQDMDHENMFWYRQDPGLGLRLIYFSYDVKMKEKGDIPEGYSVSREKKERFSLILESASTNQTSMYLCASSLWTRLEQYFGPGTRLTVT.

V gene TRBV5-1 combines with J gene TRBJ2-1; 8 bases agree with TRBD1. Per germline, CDR1 SGHRS and CDR2 YFSETQ. Trimming at V came to 4 bases and at J to 7 bases, leaving 7 bases not matched to a gene. The CDR3 is 14 residues long. Here the CDR3 reads CASSGRRTGNEQFF. The CDR3 nucleotides read TGCGCCAGCAGCGGCAGACGGACAGGGAATGAGCAGTTCTTC. Combining the CDR3 with reference TRBV5-1 and TRBJ2-1 gives the whole variable domain KAGVTQTPRYLIKTRGQQVTLSCSPISGHRSVSWYQQTPGQGLQFLFEYFSETQRNKGNFPGRFSGRQFSNSRSEMNVSTLELGDSALYLCASSGRRTGNEQFFGPGTRLTVL.

V gene TRBV28 combines with J gene TRBJ1-5, with TRBD1 as a possible D gene (5 bases). Germline CDR1 reads MDHEN; CDR2 reads SYDVKM. The CDR3 length is 15 residues. The V end was cut by 5 bases, the J end by 1 base, with 12 bases between. In nucleotides, the CDR3 is TGTGCCAGCAGTCCGCAGGGTGGGAGCAATCAGCCCCAGCATTTT. Protein: CASSPQGGSNQPQHF.

The chain has TRBV11-1 and TRBJ2-3, with D tentatively TRBD2 (5 bases). Germline loops: CDR1 SGHAT, CDR2 FQDESV (reference sequence). The CDR3 extends over 15 amino acids. With 3 bases removed from V and 3 bases from J, the gap between germline ends came to 13 bases. CDR3 nucleotides: TGTGCCAGCAGCTTTTCTGAGGGATTAACAGATACGCAGTATTTT. This gives the protein CASSFSEGLTDTQYF.